This T cell receptor (beta chain) originates from a study of blood T cell repertoires in COVID-19. Turning to the study itself: Whether acute or convalescent, the COVID-19 samples came from the United States, Italy and Spain. T cells, B-cell-depleted T cells, or PBMCs supplied cDNA or gDNA.

The CDR3 has 13 residues. Between the trimmed V and J ends, which lost 6 bases and 1 base, there was a span of 7 bases. Germline lookup yields CDR1 SGHRS and CDR2 YFSETQ. Per the original methods: Amplifying reference gene primers gave estimates of nucleated cell counts. Method: immunoSEQ multiplex PCR; TCRdb's copy keeps in-frame clones and lacks some. That table gives V, J and clone size, and the DNA gave D and trimming. The sample lists more than 100,000 clones, about 87% occurring once. This clonotype was sampled from a human donor in a cohort sampled during active or convalescent COVID-19. The specimen was peripheral blood. The chain recombines TRBV5-1 with TRBJ2-2, with no clear D. The DNA of the CDR3 is TGCGCCAGCAAGTTACAGAACACCGGGGAGCTGTTTTTT. Protein product: CASKLQNTGELFF.